The clone carrying this T cell receptor beta chain was seen only a few times. Its target is unknown. The germline CDR1 and CDR2 sequences are DFQATT and SNEGSKA (reference sequence). CDR3 length: 14 amino acids. V lost 3 bases and J 4 bases, leaving 15 bases between the germline ends. This sample was taken from a study of T-cell reconstitution after alpha-beta-depleted transplantation in children. Findings and caveats of the study: At day 60, the high TCRbeta diversity found in some patients originated from recipient T cells and thymic progenitors that had survived. It was reported that alpha-beta T cells came from several hundred expanded graft clones (about two months after transplant). T-cell numbers and diversity one year post-transplant derived largely from freshly generated T cells.

Preparing the TCRbeta library involved the use of unique molecular identifiers. TCRdb processed the PCR reads anew with MiXCR; each CDR3 protein has one entry. This sample has approximately 980,000 distinct CDR3 sequences, with about 31% found just once. The receptor's source is a boy less than two years old who had a stem cell transplant for SCID, so the T cells may come from the graft donor. The gene calls are TRBV20-1 and TRBJ1-1; a possible D gene is TRBD1 (6 bases). Sequences were derived from PBMCs, mostly from graft donor cells, sampled 360 days after TCRalphabeta/CD19-depleted stem cell transplant. CDR3 protein: CSARGGGSGTEAFF. As DNA, the CDR3 is TGCAGTGCTAGGGGTGGGGGCTCTGGCACTGAAGCTTTCTTT.